A single T cell receptor beta chain is shown here with its context. The antigen is not known. Purity (above 95%) was reached by all sorted populations. Expressed TCRB transcripts were sequenced after all isolated RNA was converted to cDNA. Using immunoSEQ multiplex PCR, the repertoire was profiled, and TCRdb retains in-frame clones only, with some absent. The table shows about 660,000 clones, with around an eighth occurring only once. This specimen belongs to a study of beta chain features in type 1 diabetes. The wider study: Patients shared similar age, gender and cell yields with healthy donors.

With V trimmed by 6 bases and J by 15 bases, 24 bases remained unmatched. Germline V lookup: CDR1 SGHAT, CDR2 FQDESV (reference sequence). The CDR3 has 17 residues. Study-level points and caveats: Relative to healthy donors, patients appeared to have naive, central memory and Treg TCRB repertoires that were more similar. TCRB CDR3s from Type 1 diabetes patients were moderately but significantly shorter in all four CD4+ subsets.

The receptor comes from a man aged 18 to 35 with type 1 diabetes. Sequenced sample: naive CD4+ T cells from blood. The V and J genes are TRBV11-1 and TRBJ2-1; 9 nucleotides agree with TRBD1. The CDR3 coding sequence is TGTGCCAGCAGTCTTAGACCCCATGGGACAGGGACCCCTCGTCGGTTCTTC. This encodes CASSLRPHGTGTPRRFF.